This T cell receptor (beta chain) emerged from a study of neoadjuvant anti-PD-1 for oral cavity cancer. Turning to the study itself: Before surgery, most patients got three to four biweekly 3 mg/kg nivolumab doses. The study, taken as a whole, reports: Post-nivolumab, blood T cell clonality was significantly elevated in non-responders.

Germline V CDR1 and CDR2: MNHNY, SVGAGI (reference sequence). This CDR3 spans 14 amino acids. V was clipped by 5 bases and J by 1 base; unmatched bases: 4. Sequencing was performed with immunoSEQ multiplex PCR; in TCRdb, only in-frame clones are kept and a portion is missing. The top ten hold around 3.1% of the sample, which has 65,000 to 95,000 clones, more than 80% seen once. A remark on this clone: Its antigen is undetermined.

The sequence was obtained from a person between 35 and 79 years old with oral cavity squamous cell carcinoma. Specimen: PBMCs, collected before nivolumab (anti-PD-1) treatment. This chain connects TRBV6-6 to TRBJ1-1; 7 nucleotides align to TRBD1. CDR3 in amino acids: CASSPGTENTEAFF. The DNA for the CDR3 is TGTGCCAGCAGTCCGGGGACAGAGAACACTGAAGCTTTCTTT.